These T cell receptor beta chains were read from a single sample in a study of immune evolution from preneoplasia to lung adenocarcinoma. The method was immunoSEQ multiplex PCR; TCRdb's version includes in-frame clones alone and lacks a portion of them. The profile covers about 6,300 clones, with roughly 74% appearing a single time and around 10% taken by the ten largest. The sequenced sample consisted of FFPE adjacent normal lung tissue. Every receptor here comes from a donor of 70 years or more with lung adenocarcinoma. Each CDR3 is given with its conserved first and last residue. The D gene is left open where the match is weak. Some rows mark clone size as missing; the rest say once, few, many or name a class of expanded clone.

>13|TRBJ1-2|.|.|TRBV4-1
TGCGCCAGCAGCCAGACCACTAACTATGGCTACACCTTC
CASSQTTNYGYTF
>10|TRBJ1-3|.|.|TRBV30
TGTGCCTGGAACGGAAACACCATATATTTT
CAWNGNTIYF
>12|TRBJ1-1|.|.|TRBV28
TGTGCCAGCAGCCGAGGGACTTATGAAGCTTTCTTT
CASSRGTYEAFF
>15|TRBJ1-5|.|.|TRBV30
TGTGCCTGGAGTTTATTTGGGGGGGGCAATCAGCCCCAGCATTTT
CAWSLFGGGNQPQHF
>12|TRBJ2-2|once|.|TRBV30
TGTGCCTGGAGACAGAACACCGGGGAGCTGTTTTTT
CAWRQNTGELFF
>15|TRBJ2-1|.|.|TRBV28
TGTGCCAGCAGCCCGGGGGAGCTAGCGTTCAATGAGCAGTTCTTC
CASSPGELAFNEQFF
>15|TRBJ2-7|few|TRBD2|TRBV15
TGTGCCACCAGGGGATCGGGACTAGCGGTCCACGAGCAGTACTTC
CATRGSGLAVHEQYF
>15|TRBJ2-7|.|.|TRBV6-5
TGTGCCAGCAGTTACTCGTTGCCGGGATCCTACGAGCAGTACTTC
CASSYSLPGSYEQYF
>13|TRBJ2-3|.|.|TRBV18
TGTGCCAGCTCACTCGGGCGGGAAGATACGCAGTATTTT
CASSLGREDTQYF
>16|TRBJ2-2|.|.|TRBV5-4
TGTGCCAGCAGCTTGAGGGGGGGGGCGAACACCGGGGAGCTGTTTTTT
CASSLRGGANTGELFF
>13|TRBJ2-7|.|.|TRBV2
TGTGCCAGCAGTGTGGACCAAACCTACGAGCAGTACTTC
CASSVDQTYEQYF
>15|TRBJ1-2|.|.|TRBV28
TGTGCCAGCAGGTCCTTGGGGGGATCGTTCTATGGCTACACCTTC
CASRSLGGSFYGYTF
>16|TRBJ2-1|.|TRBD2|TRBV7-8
TGTGCCAGCAGCTTAGGGGGTAGCGGGGGAGACAATGAGCAGTTCTTC
CASSLGGSGGDNEQFF
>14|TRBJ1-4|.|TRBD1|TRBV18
TGTGCCAGCTCACCGGACAGGGATAATGAAAAACTGTTTTTT
CASSPDRDNEKLFF
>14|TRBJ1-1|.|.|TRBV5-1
TGCGCCAGTGCCAAGGACCCTCCGAACACTGAAGCTTTCTTT
CASAKDPPNTEAFF
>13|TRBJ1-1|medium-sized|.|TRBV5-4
TGTGCCAGCAGCAACCCTGTCAACACTGAAGCTTTCTTT
CASSNPVNTEAFF
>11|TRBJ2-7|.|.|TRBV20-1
TGCAGTGCTAGAGTACTCTACGAGCAGTACTTC
CSARVLYEQYF
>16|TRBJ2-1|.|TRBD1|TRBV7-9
TGTGCCAGCAGCTTAGCGGGGACAGTTTACTACAATGAGCAGTTCTTC
CASSLAGTVYYNEQFF
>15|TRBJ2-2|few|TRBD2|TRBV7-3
TGTGCCAGCAGCTTAGGGCAGGGAGGGGCCGGGGAGCTGTTTTTT
CASSLGQGGAGELFF
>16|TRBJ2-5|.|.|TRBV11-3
TGTGCCAGCAGCCAAAGGGGGGGCCGCCACGGGGAGACCCAGTACTTC
CASSQRGGRHGETQYF
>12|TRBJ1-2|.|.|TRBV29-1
TGCAGCGTTGAATCGGGGGCGGGTGGCTACACCTTC
CSVESGAGGYTF
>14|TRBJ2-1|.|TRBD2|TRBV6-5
TGTGCCAGCAGGCTTAGCGGGGGGTTCAATGAGCAGTTCTTC
CASRLSGGFNEQFF
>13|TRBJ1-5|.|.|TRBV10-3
TGTGCCATCAGTGAGTCGTTACGGGAACCCCAGCATTTT
CAISESLREPQHF
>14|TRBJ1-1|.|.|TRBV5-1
TGCGCCAGCAGCTTCGGGGTAGGGAACACTGAAGCTTTCTTT
CASSFGVGNTEAFF
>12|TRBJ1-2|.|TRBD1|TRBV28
TGTGCCAGCAGCGACAGGGGGCTAGGCTACACCTTC
CASSDRGLGYTF
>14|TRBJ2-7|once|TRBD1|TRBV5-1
TGCGCCAGCAGCTTGGGACAGGGGGGATACGAGCAGTACTTC
CASSLGQGGYEQYF
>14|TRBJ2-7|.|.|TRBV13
TGTGCCAGCAGCTTAGGCTCCAATATCTACGAGCAGTACTTC
CASSLGSNIYEQYF
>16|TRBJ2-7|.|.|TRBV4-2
TGTGCCAGCAGCCAAGTTCAAGCGGGCCAGACCTACGAGCAGTACTTC
CASSQVQAGQTYEQYF
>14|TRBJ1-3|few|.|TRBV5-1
TGCGCCAGCAGCTCCGGAGGGGTCGGAAACACCATATATTTT
CASSSGGVGNTIYF
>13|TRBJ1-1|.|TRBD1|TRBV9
TGTGCCAGCAGCAGGGGGCACGGCACTGAAGCTTTCTTT
CASSRGHGTEAFF
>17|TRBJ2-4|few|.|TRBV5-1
TGCGCCAGCAGCCTCGGACTAACCTTCAAAGCCAAAAACATTCAGTACTTC
CASSLGLTFKAKNIQYF
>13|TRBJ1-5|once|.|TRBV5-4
TGTGCCAGCAGCTTGGCAGGGGATCAGCCCCAGCATTTT
CASSLAGDQPQHF
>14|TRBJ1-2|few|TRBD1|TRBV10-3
TGTGCCACCACTGGGACAGCGAGTAACTATGGCTACACCTTC
CATTGTASNYGYTF
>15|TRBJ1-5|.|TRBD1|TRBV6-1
TGTGCCAGCAGTGGGCCGGGACAGGGGAATCAGCCCCAGCATTTT
CASSGPGQGNQPQHF
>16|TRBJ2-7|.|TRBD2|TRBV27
TGTGCCAGCAGCCTCCCCCCGACTAGCGGGTCTTACGAGCAGTACTTC
CASSLPPTSGSYEQYF
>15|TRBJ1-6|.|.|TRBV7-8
TGTGCCAGCAGCGACCGGCCGCTTGATAATTCACCCCTCCACTTT
CASSDRPLDNSPLHF
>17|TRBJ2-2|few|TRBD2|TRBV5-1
TGCGCCAGCACCCCGACTAGCGGGGGGCCGAACACCGGGGAGCTGTTTTTT
CASTPTSGGPNTGELFF
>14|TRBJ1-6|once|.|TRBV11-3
TGTGCCAGCAGCTTAGGACAGGTGAATTCACCCCTCCACTTT
CASSLGQVNSPLHF
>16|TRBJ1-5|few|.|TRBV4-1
TGCGCCAGCAGGTCCGAGGGGGGGGCCACCAATCAGCCCCAGCATTTT
CASRSEGGATNQPQHF
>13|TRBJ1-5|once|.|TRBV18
TGTGCCAGCTCACCGCGCGGAGATCAGCCCCAGCATTTT
CASSPRGDQPQHF
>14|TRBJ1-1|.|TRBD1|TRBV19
TGTGCCAGTAAATTCCTAGGGGGCGGCACTGAAGCTTTCTTT
CASKFLGGGTEAFF
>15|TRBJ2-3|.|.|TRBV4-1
TGCGCCAGCAGCCAAGATTGGAGAGCCACAGATACGCAGTATTTT
CASSQDWRATDTQYF
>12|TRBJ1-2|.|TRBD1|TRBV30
TGTGCCTCATACAGGGGGTTAAAGGGCTACACCTTC
CASYRGLKGYTF
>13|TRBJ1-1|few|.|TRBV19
TGTGCCAGTAGAAGATGGCAGAGCACTGAAGCTTTCTTT
CASRRWQSTEAFF
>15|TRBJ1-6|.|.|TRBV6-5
TGTGCCAGCAGTTACTCTACCGGGGCGCCTATGACCCTCCACTTT
CASSYSTGAPMTLHF